This T cell receptor (beta chain) derives from a study of T cell responses to AZD1222 COVID-19 vaccine. Germline-derived CDR1 and CDR2 are LGHDT and YNNKEL (reference sequence). This CDR3 is built from 12 residues. The V end lost 1 base, the J end lost 7 bases, and 6 bases lay between the germline ends. Using immunoSEQ multiplex PCR, the repertoire was profiled, and TCRdb retains in-frame clones only, with some absent. The table includes about 220,000 clones, more than 85% detected once. Points from the study as a whole: Across spike, vaccine-associated CD4 TCRs were found, dominant at 160-218 and 743-854. The sample set comprised mostly white British donors with more females, and clonal diversity was possibly underestimated.

About this clone itself: The target antigen is unknown.

Here the sequenced sample was peripheral blood, taken on day 0 of MenACWY control vaccination. The chain links TRBV3-1 (or the pseudogene TRBV3-2) to TRBJ2-3; D is ambiguous. This clonotype was obtained from an adult in good health. The CDR3 loop is CASSQAKNTQYF. In DNA form, the CDR3 reads TGTGCCAGCAGCCAAGCTAAAAATACGCAGTATTTT.